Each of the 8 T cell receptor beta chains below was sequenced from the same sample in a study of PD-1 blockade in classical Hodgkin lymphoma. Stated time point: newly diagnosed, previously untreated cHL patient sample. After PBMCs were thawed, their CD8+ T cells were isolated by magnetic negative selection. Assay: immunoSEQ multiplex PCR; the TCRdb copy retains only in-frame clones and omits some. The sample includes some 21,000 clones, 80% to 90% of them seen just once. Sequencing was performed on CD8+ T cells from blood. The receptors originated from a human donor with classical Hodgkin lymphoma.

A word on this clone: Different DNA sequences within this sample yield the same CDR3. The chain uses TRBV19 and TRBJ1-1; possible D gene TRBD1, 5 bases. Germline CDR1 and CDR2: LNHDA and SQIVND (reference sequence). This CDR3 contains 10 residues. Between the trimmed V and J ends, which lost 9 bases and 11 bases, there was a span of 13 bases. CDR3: CASGDVFAFF. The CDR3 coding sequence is TGTGCCAGCGGGGACGTGTTCGCTTTCTTT.

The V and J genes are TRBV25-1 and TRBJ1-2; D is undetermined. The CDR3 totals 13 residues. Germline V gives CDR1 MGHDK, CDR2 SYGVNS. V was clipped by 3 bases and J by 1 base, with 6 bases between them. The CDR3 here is CASSETVNYGYTF. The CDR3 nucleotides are TGTGCCAGCAGTGAGACCGTTAACTATGGCTACACCTTC.

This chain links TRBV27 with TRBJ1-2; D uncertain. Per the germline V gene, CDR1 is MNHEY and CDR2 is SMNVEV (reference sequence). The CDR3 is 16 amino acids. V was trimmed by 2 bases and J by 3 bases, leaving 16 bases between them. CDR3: CASSLTGEGGYYGYTF. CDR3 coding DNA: TGTGCCAGCAGTTTAACCGGGGAAGGCGGCTACTATGGCTACACCTTC.

The CDR3 DNA sequence: TGTGCCAGCAGTCTGCAGCGGGAGACCTACAATGAGCAGTTCTTC. Translating it yields CASSLQRETYNEQFF. This chain uses TRBV6-1 with TRBJ2-1; 8 bases are shared with TRBD2. This CDR3 has 15 residues. CDR1 MNHNS and CDR2 SASEGT come from the germline V gene. The J segment lost 2 bases and the V segment lost 5 bases, leaving 5 bases of the junction unmatched.

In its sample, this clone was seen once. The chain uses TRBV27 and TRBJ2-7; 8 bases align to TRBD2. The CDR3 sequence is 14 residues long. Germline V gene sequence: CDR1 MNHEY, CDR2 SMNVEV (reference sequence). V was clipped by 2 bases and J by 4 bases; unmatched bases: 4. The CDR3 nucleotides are TGTGCCAGCAGTTTAGGGCGGGAGGCGTACGAGCAGTACTTC. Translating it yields CASSLGREAYEQYF.

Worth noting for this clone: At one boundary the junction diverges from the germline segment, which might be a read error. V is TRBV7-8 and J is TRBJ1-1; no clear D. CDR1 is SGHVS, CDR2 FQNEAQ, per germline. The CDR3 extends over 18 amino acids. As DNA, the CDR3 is TGTGCCAGCAGCTTAGAGTCCCCCCGCGAAGGGCGGAGGGCTGAGGCTTTCTTT. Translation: CASSLESPREGRRAEAFF.

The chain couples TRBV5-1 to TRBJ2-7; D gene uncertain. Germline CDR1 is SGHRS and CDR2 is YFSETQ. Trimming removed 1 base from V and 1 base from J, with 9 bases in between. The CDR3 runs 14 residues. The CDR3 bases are TGCGCCAGCAGCTTGCCAGGCCAATCCTACGAGCAGTACTTC. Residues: CASSLPGQSYEQYF.

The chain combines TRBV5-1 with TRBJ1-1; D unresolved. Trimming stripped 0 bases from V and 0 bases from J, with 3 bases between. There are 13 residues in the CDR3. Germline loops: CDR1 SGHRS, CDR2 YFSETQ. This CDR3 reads CASSLVLNTEAFF. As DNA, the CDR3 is TGCGCCAGCAGCTTGGTCCTGAACACTGAAGCTTTCTTT.